This TCR beta chain was documented in a study of T cell changes during pregnancy in multiple sclerosis. Sequencing used immunoSEQ multiplex PCR; TCRdb keeps in-frame clones, though not all of them. The sample has over 60,000 clones, 95% to 97% seen once. This CDR3 spans 17 amino acids. Looked up from germline, CDR1 is SGHNT and CDR2 is YENEEA. Trimming took 3 bases from V and 7 from J; bases not matched to a gene: 12. The clonotype comes from a female donor with multiple sclerosis, enrolled in a pregnancy study. The sample consisted of CD8+ T cells from peripheral blood mononuclear cells, taken after pregnancy. J is TRBJ2-2 and V is TRBV11-3; the match to TRBD1 covers 9 bases. The CDR3 nucleotides are TGTGCCAGCAGCTTGGCGGAGAGGACAGGGGAGAACGGGGAGCTGTTTTTT. Protein: CASSLAERTGENGELFF.